This is a list of T cell receptor beta chains from one sample in a study of T cell repertoires in cytomegalovirus infection. Each CDR3 protein is one row after TCRdb ran MiXCR on the reads. The data show about 360,000 distinct CDR3 sequences, around 18% seen once. Sequencing was carried out using PBMCs. These receptors originate from a human donor in good health (CMV status not recorded). Some clones in this sample may be carry-over from other donors' samples. CDR3s include the opening cysteine and the closing phenylalanine or tryptophan. The order of the fields is D gene, V gene, J gene, clone size, CDR3 protein, CDR3 DNA. The D gene is left open where the match is weak. The size field is filled for only some rows; it gives once, few, many or a size class.

>.|TRBV12-3/TRBV12-4|TRBJ1-1|few
CASSSQGGAFF
TGTGCCAGCAGCTCACAGGGTGGAGCTTTCTTT
>.|TRBV24-1|TRBJ2-1|.
CATSDSTGVQFF
TGTGCCACCAGTGATAGCACCGGGGTCCAGTTCTTC
>.|TRBV27|TRBJ1-6|few
CASRTPGPNSPLHF
TGTGCCAGCAGGACTCCGGGACCCAATTCACCCCTCCACTTT
>.|TRBV27|TRBJ2-6|.
CASANRIGGANVLTF
TGTGCCAGCGCCAACCGAATTGGTGGGGCCAACGTCCTGACTTTC
>.|TRBV12-3/TRBV12-4|TRBJ2-3|.
CASTYRGTDTQYF
TGTGCCAGCACTTACCGGGGGACAGATACGCAGTATTTT
>.|TRBV7-2|TRBJ2-1|many
CASSSGDPKYNEQFF
TGTGCCAGCAGCTCAGGAGACCCAAAGTACAATGAGCAGTTCTTC
>.|TRBV7-2|TRBJ2-3|many
CASSSLLDTQYF
TGTGCCAGCAGCTCCCTTCTGGATACGCAGTATTTT
>.|TRBV10-2|TRBJ2-7|.
CASGWSSYEQYF
TGCGCCAGCGGGTGGAGCTCCTACGAGCAGTACTTC
>TRBD1|TRBV6-1|TRBJ2-3|few
CASSRQGAGGTQYF
TGTGCCAGCAGTCGACAGGGGGCGGGGGGTACGCAGTATTTT
>TRBD2|TRBV11-2|TRBJ2-3|many
CASTLMAGGRDTQYF
TGTGCCAGCACCCTCATGGCGGGAGGCCGGGATACGCAGTATTTT
>TRBD2|TRBV3-1|TRBJ2-5|.
CASRTSGGQETQYF
TGTGCCAGCCGGACTAGCGGGGGCCAAGAGACCCAGTACTTC
>.|TRBV3-1|TRBJ2-7|few
CASSQTGEQYF
TGTGCCAGCAGCCAAACGGGTGAGCAGTACTTC
>.|TRBV18|TRBJ1-5|.
CASSPGRTNQPQHF
TGTGCCAGCTCACCTGGACGGACGAATCAGCCCCAGCATTTT
>TRBD1|TRBV28|TRBJ1-2|few
CASSRQGWGYTF
TGTGCCAGCAGTAGACAGGGTTGGGGCTACACCTTC
>TRBD2|TRBV7-2|TRBJ2-6|many
CASSSRTSTGANVLTF
TGTGCCAGCAGCTCACGGACTAGCACTGGGGCCAACGTCCTGACTTTC
>.|TRBV2|TRBJ1-2|.
CASTRAGRNYGYTF
TGTGCCAGCACAAGGGCAGGTCGGAACTATGGCTACACCTTC
>.|TRBV6-2/TRBV6-3|TRBJ1-1|many
CASSYAGTATEAFF
TGTGCCAGCAGTTACGCGGGAACGGCGACTGAAGCTTTCTTT
>.|TRBV12-3/TRBV12-4|TRBJ2-5|many
CASSLSGGEETQYF
TGTGCCAGCAGTTTGTCGGGCGGCGAAGAGACCCAGTACTTC
>.|TRBV5-1|TRBJ1-5|few
CASSWDGREPQHF
TGCGCCAGCAGCTGGGACGGCCGCGAGCCCCAGCATTTT
>.|TRBV4-3|TRBJ2-7|few
CASSQVGLPSYEQYF
TGCGCCAGCAGCCAAGTAGGACTGCCCTCCTACGAGCAGTACTTC
>.|TRBV7-2|TRBJ2-3|many
CASSYRIHTDTQYF
TGTGCCAGCAGCTACAGGATACACACAGATACGCAGTATTTT
>.|TRBV27|TRBJ2-7|.
CASSFGPGRSYEQYF
.
>.|TRBV5-5|TRBJ1-2|few
CASSLVGRTDFYGYTF
TGTGCCAGCAGCTTGGTAGGCAGGACGGATTTTTATGGCTACACCTTC
>TRBD2|TRBV7-6|TRBJ2-7|.
CASSSGLLATYEQYF
TGTGCCAGCAGCTCGGGACTATTAGCAACATACGAGCAGTACTTC
>.|TRBV20-1|TRBJ2-1|.
CSAGGPSAYNEQFF
TGCAGTGCTGGGGGCCCGTCAGCCTACAATGAGCAGTTCTTC
>TRBD2|TRBV11-2|TRBJ2-1|.
CASTPLAGGHEQFF
TGTGCCAGCACCCCTCTTGCGGGGGGGCATGAGCAGTTCTTC
>TRBD1|TRBV25-1|TRBJ1-1|many
CASSGTGLNTEAFF
TGTGCCAGCAGTGGGACAGGGCTGAACACTGAAGCTTTCTTT
>TRBD2|TRBV12-3/TRBV12-4|TRBJ2-1|many
CASSSSSGRMYNEQFF
TGTGCCAGCAGTTCTTCTAGCGGGAGGATGTACAATGAGCAGTTCTTC
>TRBD1|TRBV12-3/TRBV12-4|TRBJ1-3|.
CASKPTGGNTIYF
TGTGCCAGCAAGCCGACAGGGGGGAACACCATATATTTT
>TRBD2|TRBV12-3/TRBV12-4|TRBJ2-1|.
CASSNRGGRNEQFF
TGTGCCAGCAGTAACCGGGGGGGCAGGAATGAGCAGTTCTTC
>TRBD2|TRBV7-9|TRBJ2-1|few
CASSSWTSGRAEQFF
TGTGCCAGCAGCTCCTGGACTAGCGGGAGGGCCGAGCAGTTCTTC
>.|TRBV7-6|TRBJ2-4|few
CASSHSGGINIQYF
TGTGCCAGCAGCCACTCAGGAGGGATAAACATTCAGTACTTC
>.|TRBV6-4|TRBJ2-1|many
CASSDSEYNEQFF
TGTGCCAGCAGTGATTCGGAGTACAATGAGCAGTTCTTC
>.|TRBV15|TRBJ1-1|few
CATTSTVNTEAFF
TGTGCCACCACCTCGACCGTGAACACTGAAGCTTTCTTT
>TRBD2|TRBV7-2|TRBJ2-5|many
CASSYRLAGGGDKETQYF
TGTGCCAGCAGCTACCGACTAGCGGGAGGCGGGGACAAAGAGACCCAGTACTTC
>.|TRBV6-2/TRBV6-3|TRBJ1-5|few
CASSPLKNSNQPQHF
TGTGCCAGCAGCCCTCTCAAGAATAGCAATCAGCCCCAGCATTTT
>TRBD1|TRBV7-2|TRBJ1-1|many
CARGDGQDQNTEAFF
TGTGCCAGAGGAGATGGACAGGACCAGAACACTGAAGCTTTCTTT
>.|TRBV6-2/TRBV6-3|TRBJ2-4|few
CASSSSLARNIQYF
TGTGCCAGCAGTTCCTCCTTAGCCAGAAACATTCAGTACTTC
>TRBD2|TRBV6-1|TRBJ2-1|many
CASSRGAYNEQFF
TGTGCCAGCTCTCGGGGGGCCTACAATGAGCAGTTCTTC
>.|TRBV20-1|TRBJ2-3|.
CSAPQGPPGDTQYF
TGCAGTGCTCCCCAGGGACCTCCGGGAGATACGCAGTATTTT
>.|TRBV7-2|TRBJ1-1|many
CASSLEVDTEAFF
TGTGCCAGCAGCTTAGAGGTCGACACTGAAGCTTTCTTT
>.|TRBV18|TRBJ2-5|few
CASSPQNQETQYF
TGTGCCAGCTCACCCCAAAACCAAGAGACCCAGTACTTC
>TRBD2|TRBV7-2|TRBJ2-7|many
CASSLGASGASSEQYF
TGTGCCAGCAGCTTAGGGGCTAGCGGGGCGAGTTCCGAGCAGTACTTC
>.|TRBV2|TRBJ1-2|few
CASSLTEAGNYGYTF
TGTGCCAGCAGTTTGACCGAGGCGGGTAACTATGGCTACACCTTC
>TRBD2|TRBV28|TRBJ2-7|.
CASNPIYGAGEVYEQYF
TGTGCCAGCAACCCTATCTACGGGGCGGGGGAGGTTTACGAGCAGTACTTC
>TRBD2|TRBV12-5|TRBJ2-7|many
CASGPPGLKYEQYF
TGTGCTAGTGGACCTCCGGGACTAAAGTACGAGCAGTACTTC
>.|TRBV19|TRBJ1-5|few
CASISGQLGSPQHF
TGTGCCAGTATCAGTGGACAGTTAGGATCGCCCCAGCATTTT